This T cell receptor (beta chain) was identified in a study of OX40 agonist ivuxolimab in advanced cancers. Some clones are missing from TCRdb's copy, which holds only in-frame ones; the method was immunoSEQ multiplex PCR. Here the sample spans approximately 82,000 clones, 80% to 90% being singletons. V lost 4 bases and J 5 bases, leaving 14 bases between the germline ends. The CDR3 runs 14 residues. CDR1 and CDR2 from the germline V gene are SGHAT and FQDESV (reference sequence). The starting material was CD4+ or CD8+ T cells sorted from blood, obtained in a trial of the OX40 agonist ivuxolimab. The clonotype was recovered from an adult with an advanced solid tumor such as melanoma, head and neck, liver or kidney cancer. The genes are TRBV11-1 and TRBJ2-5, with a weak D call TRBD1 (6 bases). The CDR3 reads CASSSRDKGETQYF. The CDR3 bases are TGTGCCAGCAGCTCCAGGGACAAAGGGGAGACCCAGTACTTC.